One and the same sample provided the 10 T cell receptor beta chains below, sequenced in a study of T cell changes during pregnancy in multiple sclerosis. The repertoire was sequenced with immunoSEQ multiplex PCR; TCRdb's copy has only in-frame clones and lacks some. Of 75,000 to 100,000 clones in the sample, 75% to 95% were seen once. Sequenced material: peripheral blood, taken in the second trimester of pregnancy. Receptor source: a female donor in good health, enrolled as a control in a pregnancy study.

This clone was detected once. The chain uses TRBV5-4 and TRBJ2-1; D might be TRBD1 (5 bases). The CDR3 loop spans 14 amino acids. CDR1 SGHNT and CDR2 YYREEE come from the germline V gene (reference sequence). V lost 3 bases and J 6 bases, leaving 13 bases between the germline ends. The chain's CDR3 is CASSWPRQSNEQFF. The CDR3, as DNA: TGTGCCAGCAGCTGGCCCCGACAGAGCAATGAGCAGTTCTTC.

The chain couples TRBV20-1 to TRBJ1-5; D uncertain. The CDR3 runs to 11 residues. V lost 1 base and J 7 bases, leaving 5 bases between the germline ends. Germline V gene data show CDR1 as DFQATT and CDR2 as SNEGSKA (reference sequence). The CDR3: CSARGRQPQHF. The CDR3 DNA reads TGCAGTGCTAGAGGTCGGCAGCCCCAGCATTTT.

The gene calls are TRBV29-1 and TRBJ2-3; the match to TRBD2 covers 9 bases. CDR1 SQVTM and CDR2 ANQGSEA come from the germline V gene. Trimming at V came to 4 bases and at J to 2 bases, leaving 10 bases not matched to a gene. The CDR3 totals 16 residues. CDR3 amino acids: CSVVPRLAGNTDTQYF. In DNA, the CDR3 is TGCAGCGTTGTCCCACGGCTAGCGGGGAACACAGATACGCAGTATTTT.

The rearrangement uses TRBV7-9 and TRBJ2-3; 9 nucleotides line up with TRBD2. CDR3 size: 14 residues. CDR1 SEHNR and CDR2 FQNEAQ come from the germline V gene (reference sequence). V lost 5 bases, J lost 4 bases, and 4 bases stayed unmatched. CDR3: CASSLSGRADTQYF. Written as DNA, the CDR3 is TGTGCCAGCAGCCTTAGCGGGAGAGCAGATACGCAGTATTTT.

This chain joins TRBV5-1 and TRBJ1-2, with D uncertain. The germline V gene encodes CDR1 SGHRS and CDR2 YFSETQ. The CDR3 has 16 residues. Trimming removed 4 bases at V and 8 bases at J, with 24 bases between. CDR3 amino acids: CASSPQTAAGVLGYTF. The CDR3 DNA reads TGCGCCAGCAGCCCACAAACGGCTGCGGGAGTACTGGGCTACACCTTC.

The chain combines TRBV6-5 with TRBJ1-2; D gene unclear. Trimming cost V 6 bases and J 4 bases, with 12 bases left between them. The V gene's germline CDR1 is MNHEY and CDR2 SVGAGI. CDR3 length: 13 residues. This CDR3 reads CASRPPGVYGYTF. In nucleotides, the CDR3 is TGTGCCAGCAGACCCCCCGGAGTCTATGGCTACACCTTC.

The chain links TRBV28 to TRBJ2-7; TRBD2 agrees at 9 bases. This CDR3 has 12 residues. The V gene end was trimmed by 6 bases and the J gene end by 6 bases; junction bases not matched to a gene: 3. Germline lookup yields CDR1 MDHEN and CDR2 SYDVKM. Written as DNA, the CDR3 is TGTGCCAGCAGGCTAGCGGGACCCGAGCAGTACTTC. Its translation: CASRLAGPEQYF.

The chain uses TRBV11-2 and TRBJ1-1; TRBD1 agrees at 10 bases. With 3 bases clipped from V and 4 bases from J, the junction kept 2 bases outside the gene matches. Germline values: CDR1 SGHAT, CDR2 FQNNGV. CDR3 length equals 14 residues. The CDR3 spells CASSLGTGVTEAFF. Here the CDR3 DNA reads TGTGCCAGCAGCTTGGGGACAGGGGTCACTGAAGCTTTCTTT.

V usage is TRBV5-6 and J usage is TRBJ2-7; TRBD1 matches at 7 bases. In germline, CDR1 is SGHDT, CDR2 YYEEEE. With V trimmed by 2 bases and J by 6 bases, 8 bases remained unmatched. The CDR3 totals 14 residues. CDR3 DNA sequence: TGTGCCAGCAGCTTCTCCCAGGGGGTGGCCGAGCAGTACTTC. Amino acid sequence: CASSFSQGVAEQYF.

The J gene is TRBJ2-1, the V gene TRBV11-3, with 8 bases identical to TRBD2. V lost 2 bases, J lost 2 bases, and 5 bases stayed unmatched. Germline-derived CDR1 and CDR2 are SGHNT and YENEEA. The CDR3 runs to 16 residues. CDR3 DNA sequence: TGTGCCAGCAGCTTACGGGCGGGGGGCCCCTACAATGAGCAGTTCTTC. Its protein is CASSLRAGGPYNEQFF.